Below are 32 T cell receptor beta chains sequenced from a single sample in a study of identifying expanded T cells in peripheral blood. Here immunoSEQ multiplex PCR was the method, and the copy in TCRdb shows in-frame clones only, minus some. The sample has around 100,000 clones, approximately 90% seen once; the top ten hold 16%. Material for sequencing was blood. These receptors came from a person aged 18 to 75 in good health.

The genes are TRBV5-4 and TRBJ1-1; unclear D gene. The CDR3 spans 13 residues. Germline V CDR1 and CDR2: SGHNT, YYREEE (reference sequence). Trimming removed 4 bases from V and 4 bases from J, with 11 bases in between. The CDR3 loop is CASSPRGSTEAFF. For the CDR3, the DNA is TGTGCCAGCAGCCCCAGAGGGAGCACTGAAGCTTTCTTT. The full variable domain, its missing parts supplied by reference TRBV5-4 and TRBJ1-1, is ETGVTQSPTHLIKTRGQQVTLRCSSQSGHNTVSWYQQALGQGPQFIFQYYREEENGRGNFPPRFSGLQFPNYSSELNVNALELDDSALYLCASSPRGSTEAFFGQGTRLTVV.

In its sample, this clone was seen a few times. The DNA for the CDR3 is TGTGCCAGCTCAGCGGTGGCCGGGGAGCTGTTTTTT. Its translation is CASSAVAGELFF. The rearrangement links TRBV18 to TRBJ2-2; D is unresolved. The germline V and J ends were trimmed by 5 bases and 6 bases, with 7 bases remaining between them. The length of the CDR3 is 12 residues. Germline assignment: CDR1 KGHSH and CDR2 LQKENI.

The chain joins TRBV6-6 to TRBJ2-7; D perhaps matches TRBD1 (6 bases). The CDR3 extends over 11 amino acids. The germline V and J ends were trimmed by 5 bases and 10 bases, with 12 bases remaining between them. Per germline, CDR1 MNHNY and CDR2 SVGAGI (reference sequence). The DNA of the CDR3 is TGTGCCAGCAGTGTAGCAGGGGATCAGTACTTC. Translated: CASSVAGDQYF.

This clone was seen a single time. CDR3 sequence reads: CASSPPGQDTMNTEAFF. In nucleotides, the CDR3 is TGTGCCAGCAGCCCCCCAGGACAGGACACCATGAACACTGAAGCTTTCTTT. The V and J genes are TRBV4-2 and TRBJ1-1, with TRBD1 matching 7 bases. Trimming cost V 4 bases and J 0 bases; bases outside gene matches: 11. This CDR3 has 17 amino acids. Germline V lookup: CDR1 LGHNA, CDR2 YNFKEQ.

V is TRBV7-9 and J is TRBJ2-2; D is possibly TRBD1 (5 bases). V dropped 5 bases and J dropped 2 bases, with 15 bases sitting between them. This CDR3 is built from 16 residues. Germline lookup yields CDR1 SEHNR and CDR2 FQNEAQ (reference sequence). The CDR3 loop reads CASSRSTGINTGELFF. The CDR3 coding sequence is TGTGCCAGCAGCCGCAGTACAGGAATAAACACCGGGGAGCTGTTTTTT.

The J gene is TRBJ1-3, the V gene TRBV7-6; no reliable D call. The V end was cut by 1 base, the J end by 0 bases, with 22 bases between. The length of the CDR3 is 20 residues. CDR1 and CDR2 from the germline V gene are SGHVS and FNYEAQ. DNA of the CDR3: TGTGCCAGCAGCTTAGGTTGGCGAAGGGAAACAGTTCACTCTGGAAACACCATATATTTT. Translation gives CASSLGWRRETVHSGNTIYF.

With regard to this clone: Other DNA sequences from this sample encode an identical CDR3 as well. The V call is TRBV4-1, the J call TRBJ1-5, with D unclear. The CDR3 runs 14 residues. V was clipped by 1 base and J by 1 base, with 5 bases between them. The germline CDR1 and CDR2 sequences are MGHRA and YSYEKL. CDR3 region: CASSQGGSNQPQHF. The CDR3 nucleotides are TGCGCCAGCAGCCAAGGAGGGAGCAATCAGCCCCAGCATTTT.

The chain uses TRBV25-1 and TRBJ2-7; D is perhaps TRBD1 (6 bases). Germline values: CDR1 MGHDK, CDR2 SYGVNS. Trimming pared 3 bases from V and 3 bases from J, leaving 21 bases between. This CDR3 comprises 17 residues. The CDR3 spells CASSEGLGAGGIYEQYF. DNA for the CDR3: TGTGCCAGCAGTGAGGGGTTGGGGGCAGGAGGTATCTACGAGCAGTACTTC.

The CDR3 bases are TGTGCCAGCTCACCATGGGACACAGATACGCAGTATTTT. Protein product: CASSPWDTDTQYF. V and J are TRBV18 and TRBJ2-3; unclear D gene. CDR1 is KGHSH and CDR2 is LQKENI in the germline V gene. V lost 2 bases, J lost 2 bases, and 5 bases lay in between. This CDR3 has 13 amino acids.

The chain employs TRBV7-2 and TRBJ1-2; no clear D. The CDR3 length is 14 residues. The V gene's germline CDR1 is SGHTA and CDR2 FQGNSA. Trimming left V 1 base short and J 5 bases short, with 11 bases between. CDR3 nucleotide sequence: TGTGCCAGCAGCTTAGAGACACGCACTTATGGCTACACCTTC. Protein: CASSLETRTYGYTF.

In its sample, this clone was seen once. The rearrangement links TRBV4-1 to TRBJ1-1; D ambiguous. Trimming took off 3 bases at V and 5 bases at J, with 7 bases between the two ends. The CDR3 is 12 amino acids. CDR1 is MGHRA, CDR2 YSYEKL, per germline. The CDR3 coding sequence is TGCGCCAGCAGCCACCGCCGGACTGAAGCTTTCTTT. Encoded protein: CASSHRRTEAFF.

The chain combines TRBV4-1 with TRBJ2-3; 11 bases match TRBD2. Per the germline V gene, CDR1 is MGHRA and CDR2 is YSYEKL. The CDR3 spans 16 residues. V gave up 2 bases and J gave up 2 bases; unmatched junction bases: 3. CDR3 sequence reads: CASSQLAGGSTDTQYF. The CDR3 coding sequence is TGCGCCAGCAGCCAACTAGCGGGGGGCTCCACAGATACGCAGTATTTT.

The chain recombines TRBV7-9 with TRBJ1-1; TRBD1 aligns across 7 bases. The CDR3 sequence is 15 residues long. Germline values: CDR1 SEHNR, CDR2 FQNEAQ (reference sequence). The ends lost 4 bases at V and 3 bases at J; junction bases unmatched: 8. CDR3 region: CASSSRDSPYTEAFF. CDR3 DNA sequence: TGTGCCAGCAGCTCACGGGACAGTCCCTACACTGAAGCTTTCTTT.

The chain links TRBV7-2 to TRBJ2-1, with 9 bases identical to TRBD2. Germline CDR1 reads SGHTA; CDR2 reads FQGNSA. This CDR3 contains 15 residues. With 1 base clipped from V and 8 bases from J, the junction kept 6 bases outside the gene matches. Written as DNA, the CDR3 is TGTGCCAGCAGCTTAGACGGTAGCGGGGGTGATGAGCAGTTCTTC. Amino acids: CASSLDGSGGDEQFF.

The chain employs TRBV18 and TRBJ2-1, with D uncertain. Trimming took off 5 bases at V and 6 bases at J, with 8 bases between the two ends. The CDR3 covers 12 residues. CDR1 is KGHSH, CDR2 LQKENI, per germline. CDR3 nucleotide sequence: TGTGCCAGCTCAACCCTGGGCAATGAGCAGTTCTTC. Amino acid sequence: CASSTLGNEQFF. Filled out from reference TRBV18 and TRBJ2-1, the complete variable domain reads NAGVMQNPRHLVRRRGQEARLRCSPMKGHSHVYWYRQLPEEGLKFMVYLQKENIIDESGMPKERFSAEFPKEGPSILRIQQVVRGDSAAYFCASSTLGNEQFFGPGTRLTVL.

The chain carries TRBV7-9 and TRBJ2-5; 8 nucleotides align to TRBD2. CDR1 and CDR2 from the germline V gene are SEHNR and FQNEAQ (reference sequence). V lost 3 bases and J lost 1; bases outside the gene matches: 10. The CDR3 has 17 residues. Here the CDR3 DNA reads TGTGCCAGCAGCTTCCGACTTTACAGCGGGGGCCAAGAGACCCAGTACTTC. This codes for CASSFRLYSGGQETQYF. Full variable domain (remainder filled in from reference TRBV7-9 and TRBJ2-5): DTGVSQNPRHKITKRGQNVTFRCDPISEHNRLYWYRQTLGQGPEFLTYFQNEAQLEKSRLLSDRFSAERPKGSFSTLEIQRTEQGDSAMYLCASSFRLYSGGQETQYFGPGTRLLVL.

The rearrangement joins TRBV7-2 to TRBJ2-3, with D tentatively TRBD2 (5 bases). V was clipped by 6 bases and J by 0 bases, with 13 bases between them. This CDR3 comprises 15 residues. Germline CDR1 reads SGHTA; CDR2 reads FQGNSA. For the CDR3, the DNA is TGTGCCAGCAGACCTAGCACTTCCAGCACAGATACGCAGTATTTT. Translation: CASRPSTSSTDTQYF.

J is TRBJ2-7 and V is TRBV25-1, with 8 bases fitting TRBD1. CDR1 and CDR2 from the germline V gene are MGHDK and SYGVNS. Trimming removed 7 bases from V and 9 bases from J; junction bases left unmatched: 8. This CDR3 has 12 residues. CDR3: CASTTGQARQYF. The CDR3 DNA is TGTGCCAGCACCACGGGACAGGCGAGGCAGTACTTC.

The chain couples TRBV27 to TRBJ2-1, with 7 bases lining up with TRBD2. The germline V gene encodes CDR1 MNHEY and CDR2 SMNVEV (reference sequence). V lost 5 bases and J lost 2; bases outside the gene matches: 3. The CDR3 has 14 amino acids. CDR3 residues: CASSRGGTYNEQFF. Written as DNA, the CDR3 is TGTGCCAGCAGTCGCGGGGGTACCTACAATGAGCAGTTCTTC.

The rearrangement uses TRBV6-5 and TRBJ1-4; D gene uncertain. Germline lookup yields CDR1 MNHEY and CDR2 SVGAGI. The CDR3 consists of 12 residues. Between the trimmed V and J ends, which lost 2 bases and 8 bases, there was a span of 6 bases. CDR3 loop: CASSYDREKLFF. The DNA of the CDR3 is TGTGCCAGCAGTTACGATCGGGAAAAACTGTTTTTT.

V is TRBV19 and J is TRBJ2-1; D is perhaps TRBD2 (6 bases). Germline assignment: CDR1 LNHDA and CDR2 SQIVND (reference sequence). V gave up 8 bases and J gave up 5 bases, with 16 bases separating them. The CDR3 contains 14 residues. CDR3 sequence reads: CASDTGRQDNEQFF. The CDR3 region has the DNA TGTGCCAGTGATACGGGGAGGCAAGACAATGAGCAGTTCTTC.

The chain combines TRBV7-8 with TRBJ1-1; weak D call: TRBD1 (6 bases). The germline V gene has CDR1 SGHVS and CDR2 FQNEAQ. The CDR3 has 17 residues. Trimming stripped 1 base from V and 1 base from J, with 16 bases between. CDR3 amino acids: CASSLGVGAGSNTEAFF. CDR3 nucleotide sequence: TGTGCCAGCAGCTTAGGTGTGGGGGCTGGATCGAACACTGAAGCTTTCTTT.

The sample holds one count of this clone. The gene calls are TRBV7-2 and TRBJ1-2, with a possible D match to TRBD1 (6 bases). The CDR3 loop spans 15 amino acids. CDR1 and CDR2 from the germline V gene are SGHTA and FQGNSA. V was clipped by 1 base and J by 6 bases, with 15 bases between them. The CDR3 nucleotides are TGTGCCAGCAGCTTAGGCAACTACAGGGTTAATGGCTACACCTTC. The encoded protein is CASSLGNYRVNGYTF.

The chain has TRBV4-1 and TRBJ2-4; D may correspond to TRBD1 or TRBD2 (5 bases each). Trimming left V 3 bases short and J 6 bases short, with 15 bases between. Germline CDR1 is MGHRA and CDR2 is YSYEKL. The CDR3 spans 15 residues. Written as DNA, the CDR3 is TGCGCCAGCAGCCACCCCCCGAGAGGGGTAAACATTCAGTACTTC. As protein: CASSHPPRGVNIQYF.

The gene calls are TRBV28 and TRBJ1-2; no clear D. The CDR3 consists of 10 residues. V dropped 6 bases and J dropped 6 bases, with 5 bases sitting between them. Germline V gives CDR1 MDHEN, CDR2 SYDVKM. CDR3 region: CASRLNGYTF. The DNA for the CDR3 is TGTGCCAGCAGACTCAATGGCTACACCTTC.

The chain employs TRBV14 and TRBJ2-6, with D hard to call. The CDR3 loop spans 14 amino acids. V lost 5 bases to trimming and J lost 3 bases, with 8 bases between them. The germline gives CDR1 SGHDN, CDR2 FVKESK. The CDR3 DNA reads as TGTGCCAGCAGCTCCTTTGGTGGGGCCAACGTCCTGACTTTC. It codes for CASSSFGGANVLTF.

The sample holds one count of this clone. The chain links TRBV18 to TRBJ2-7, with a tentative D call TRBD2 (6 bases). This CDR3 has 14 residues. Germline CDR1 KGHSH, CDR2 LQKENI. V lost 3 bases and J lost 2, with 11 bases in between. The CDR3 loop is CASSPAGNPYEQYF. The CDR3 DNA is TGTGCCAGCTCACCCGCGGGGAACCCCTACGAGCAGTACTTC.

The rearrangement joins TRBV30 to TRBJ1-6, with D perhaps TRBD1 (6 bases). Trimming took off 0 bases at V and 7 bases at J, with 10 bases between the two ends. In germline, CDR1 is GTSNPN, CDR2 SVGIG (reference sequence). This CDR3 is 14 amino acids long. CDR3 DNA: TGTGCCTGGAGTGTCAGGGGCCTAAATTCACCCCTCCACTTT. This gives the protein CAWSVRGLNSPLHF.

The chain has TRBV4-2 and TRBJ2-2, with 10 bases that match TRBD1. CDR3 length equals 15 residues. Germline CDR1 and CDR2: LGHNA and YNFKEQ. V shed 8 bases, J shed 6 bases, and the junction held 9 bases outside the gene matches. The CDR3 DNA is TGTGCCAGCCTCCGGGACAGGGGTCTCCCCGGGGAGCTGTTTTTT. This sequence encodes CASLRDRGLPGELFF.

The CDR3 coding sequence is TGTGCCAGCAGCCCCCTTCAGGGACAGGGTGTTACAGATACGCAGTATTTT. Its translation: CASSPLQGQGVTDTQYF. The gene calls are TRBV5-6 and TRBJ2-3, with TRBD1 matching 9 bases. The CDR3 sequence is 17 residues long. Germline CDR1 SGHDT, CDR2 YYEEEE. Trimming cost V 4 bases and J 3 bases; bases outside gene matches: 12.

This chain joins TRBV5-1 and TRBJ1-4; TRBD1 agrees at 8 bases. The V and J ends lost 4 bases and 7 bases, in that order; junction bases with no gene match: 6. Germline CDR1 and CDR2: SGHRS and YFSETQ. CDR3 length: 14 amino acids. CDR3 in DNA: TGCGCCAGCAGCAATAACAGGGGGAGTGAAAAACTGTTTTTT. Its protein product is CASSNNRGSEKLFF. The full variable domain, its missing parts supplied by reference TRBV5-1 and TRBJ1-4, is KAGVTQTPRYLIKTRGQQVTLSCSPISGHRSVSWYQQTPGQGLQFLFEYFSETQRNKGNFPGRFSGRQFSNSRSEMNVSTLELGDSALYLCASSNNRGSEKLFFGSGTQLSVL.

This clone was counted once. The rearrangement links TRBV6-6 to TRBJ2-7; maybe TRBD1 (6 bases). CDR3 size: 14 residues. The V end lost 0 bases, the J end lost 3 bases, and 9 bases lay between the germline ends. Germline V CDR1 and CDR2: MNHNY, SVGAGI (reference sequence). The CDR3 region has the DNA TGTGCCAGCAGTTACTCCTACAGGGACTACGAGCAGTACTTC. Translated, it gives CASSYSYRDYEQYF.